This T cell receptor beta chain was profiled in a study of blood T cell repertoires in COVID-19. Study overall: Material from acute and convalescent COVID-19 was sourced from the United States, Italy and Spain. From T cells, B-cell-depleted T cells, or PBMCs came the material, which was cDNA or gDNA.

Original processing notes: Amplification with reference gene primers provided the estimates of nucleated cell counts. The table came from immunoSEQ multiplex PCR; TCRdb's copy has only in-frame clones and leaves some out. That table is the source of V, J and clone size, and D and trimming were worked out from the DNA. Seen here are a few hundred thousand clones, 82% observed once, and the top ten hold 3.6%. Per germline, CDR1 SNHLY and CDR2 FYNNEI. The germline V and J ends were trimmed by 7 bases and 4 bases, with 13 bases remaining between them. CDR3 size: 13 residues. This receptor was obtained from a woman aged 80 or over with acute or convalescent COVID-19. V is TRBV2 and J is TRBJ1-2; D gene uncertain. Material: peripheral blood. CDR3: CASTGEPGYGYTF. CDR3 sequence (DNA): TGTGCCAGCACTGGTGAACCCGGCTATGGCTACACCTTC.